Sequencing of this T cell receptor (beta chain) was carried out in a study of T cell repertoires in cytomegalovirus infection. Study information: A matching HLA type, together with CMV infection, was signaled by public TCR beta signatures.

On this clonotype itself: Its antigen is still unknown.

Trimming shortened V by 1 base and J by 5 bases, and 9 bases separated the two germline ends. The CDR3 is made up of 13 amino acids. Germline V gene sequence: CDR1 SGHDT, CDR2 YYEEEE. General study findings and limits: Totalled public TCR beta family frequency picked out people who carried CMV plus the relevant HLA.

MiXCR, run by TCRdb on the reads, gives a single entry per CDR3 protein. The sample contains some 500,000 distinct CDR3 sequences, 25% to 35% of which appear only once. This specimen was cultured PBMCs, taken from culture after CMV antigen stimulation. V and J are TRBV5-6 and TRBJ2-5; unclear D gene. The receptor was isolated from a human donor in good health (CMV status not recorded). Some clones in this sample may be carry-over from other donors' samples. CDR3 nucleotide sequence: TGTGCCAGCAGCTTGTGGTACAAGGAGACCCAGTACTTC. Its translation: CASSLWYKETQYF.